This T cell receptor (beta chain) was recorded in a study of T cells expressing NK-cell markers. Study-level points and caveats: HCMV specificity of expanded NKG2C+ T cell clones remained unclear. For several donors, these clonotypes were likewise the leading ones in the CD3+CD56-NKG2C+ fraction. About 1.0-8% of CD8+ T cells in over five donors belonged to dominant NKG2C+ clonotypes.

Regarding this clonotype: As yet, its antigen is unknown.

The CDR3 sequence is 13 residues long. The germline V gene has CDR1 LGHNA and CDR2 YNFKEQ. Following a re-call of the 5' RACE reads, TCRdb has one entry per CDR3 protein and lacks DNA. The table lists roughly 420,000 distinct CDR3 sequences, with approximately 6.8% in the top ten. The clonotype was recovered from a woman between 18 and 70 years old in good health. Sequenced sample: blood T cells: a sorted CD56 or NKG2C T cell subset, CD4+ or CD8+ T cells, or bulk PBMC T cells (not recorded which). The V call is TRBV4-2, the J call TRBJ2-1; TCRdb picks TRBD2, but there is no DNA to check that call. The CDR3 spells CASSQGLAYEQFF.